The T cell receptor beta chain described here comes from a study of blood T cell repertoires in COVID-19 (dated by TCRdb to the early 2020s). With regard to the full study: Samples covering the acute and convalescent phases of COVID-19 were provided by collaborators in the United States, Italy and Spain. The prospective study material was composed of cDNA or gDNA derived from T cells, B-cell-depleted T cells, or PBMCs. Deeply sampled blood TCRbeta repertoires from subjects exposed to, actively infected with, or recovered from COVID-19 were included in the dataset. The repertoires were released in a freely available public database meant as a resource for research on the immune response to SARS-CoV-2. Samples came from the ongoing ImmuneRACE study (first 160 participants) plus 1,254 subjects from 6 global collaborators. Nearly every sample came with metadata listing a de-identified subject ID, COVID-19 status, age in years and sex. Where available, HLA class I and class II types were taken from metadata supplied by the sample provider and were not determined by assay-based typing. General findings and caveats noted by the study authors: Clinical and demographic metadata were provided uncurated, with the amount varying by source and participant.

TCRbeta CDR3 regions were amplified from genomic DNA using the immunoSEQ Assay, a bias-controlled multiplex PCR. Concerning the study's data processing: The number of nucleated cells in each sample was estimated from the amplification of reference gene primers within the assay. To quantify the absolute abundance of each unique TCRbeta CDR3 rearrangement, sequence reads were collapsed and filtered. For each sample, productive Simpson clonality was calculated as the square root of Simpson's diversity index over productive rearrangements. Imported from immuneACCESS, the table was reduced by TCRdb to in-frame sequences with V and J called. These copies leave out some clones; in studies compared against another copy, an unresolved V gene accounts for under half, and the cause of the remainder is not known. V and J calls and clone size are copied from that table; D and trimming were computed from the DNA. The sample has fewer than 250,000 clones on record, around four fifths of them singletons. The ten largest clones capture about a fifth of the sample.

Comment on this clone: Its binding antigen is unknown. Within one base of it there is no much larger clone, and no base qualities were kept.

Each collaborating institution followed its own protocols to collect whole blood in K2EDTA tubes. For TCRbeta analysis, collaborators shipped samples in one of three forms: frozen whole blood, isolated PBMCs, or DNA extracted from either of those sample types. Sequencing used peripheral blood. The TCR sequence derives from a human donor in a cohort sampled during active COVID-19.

The nucleotide sequence is TGCAGTGCGGGAGGGACTCCTGGCTACACCTTC. This sequence encodes CSAGGTPGYTF. The chain is made from TRBV20-1 and TRBJ1-2; TRBD1 is a weak D gene call, 5 bases matching. The trim is 6 bases for V and 7 bases for J, with a gap of 12 bases between the germline ends. Taken from the germline V gene (reference sequence), the CDR1 and CDR2 loops are DFQATT and SNEGSKA. The CDR3 holds 11 amino acids from the cysteine to the phenylalanine. Just the 33-base CDR3 DNA is kept, in frame starting at base 1.